Listed here is a single T cell receptor beta chain. These data come from a study of early T cells in non-severe SARS-CoV-2 infection. Whole-study context: Alpha and beta chains were unpaired, from unsorted whole-blood bulk RNA.

TCRdb re-called the 5' RACE reads through MiXCR, storing one row per CDR3 protein. Of approximately 120,000 distinct CDR3 sequences listed, 14% to 15% were seen once; the top ten hold 21%. CDR1 SQVTM and CDR2 ANQGSEA come from the germline V gene. CDR3 length: 13 amino acids. V was shortened by 2 bases and J by 4 bases, with 11 bases between the two germline ends. Material for sequencing was whole blood. The chain combines TRBV29-1 with TRBJ1-2, with D tentatively TRBD1 (5 bases). The clonotype was recovered from an adult who was a healthcare worker with PCR-confirmed SARS-CoV-2 infection or an uninfected control (not recorded which). The CDR3 DNA is TGCAGCGTTGAACCTGGGGCAGGCTATGGCTACACCTTC. Protein: CSVEPGAGYGYTF.